A selection of T cell receptor beta chains follows, all from one sample in a study of post-analysis software for immune sequencing data. TCRdb passed the PCR reads through MiXCR, listing each CDR3 protein once. Found here are fewer than 700,000 distinct CDR3 sequences, 44% of them singletons; the top ten hold under 2%. The sample consisted of blood. These receptors all stem from a girl aged 5-17 years with multiple sclerosis. Both conserved end residues are part of each CDR3. The order of the fields is V gene, clone size, D gene, J gene, CDR3 DNA, CDR3 protein. The D gene is left open where the match is weak. Some rows mark clone size as missing; the rest say once, few, many or name a class of expanded clone.

V gene: TRBV29-1; clone size: -; D gene: -; J gene: TRBJ1-1; CDR3 DNA: TGCAGCGTCGGAAGGGGGGTTGAAGCTTTCTTT; CDR3 protein: CSVGRGVEAFF
V gene: TRBV5-1; clone size: many; D gene: -; J gene: TRBJ1-4; CDR3 DNA: TGCGCCAGCAGCCCGACAGGTTTGAATGAAAAACTGTTTTTT; CDR3 protein: CASSPTGLNEKLFF
V gene: TRBV6-5; clone size: -; D gene: -; J gene: TRBJ1-2; CDR3 DNA: TGTGCCAGCGGGGAGGACAGAATCTATGGCTACACCTTC; CDR3 protein: CASGEDRIYGYTF
V gene: TRBV7-9; clone size: few; D gene: -; J gene: TRBJ2-7; CDR3 DNA: TGTGCCAGCAGCTCCTCGGGATTTATTAACTACGAGCAGTACTTC; CDR3 protein: CASSSSGFINYEQYF
V gene: TRBV7-2; clone size: few; D gene: -; J gene: TRBJ1-6; CDR3 DNA: TGTGCCAGCAGCCTAGGGGGGGCTGGCTCACCCCTCCACTTT; CDR3 protein: CASSLGGAGSPLHF
V gene: TRBV27; clone size: -; D gene: TRBD1; J gene: TRBJ1-1; CDR3 DNA: TGTGCCAGCAGTTTACACAGGGGGCGCGTCTCTGAAGCTTTCTTT; CDR3 protein: CASSLHRGRVSEAFF
V gene: TRBV10-3; clone size: few; D gene: -; J gene: TRBJ1-2; CDR3 DNA: TGTGCCATCAGGGGACAAACTTCTAACTATGGCTACACCTTC; CDR3 protein: CAIRGQTSNYGYTF
V gene: TRBV6-5; clone size: few; D gene: TRBD2; J gene: TRBJ2-1; CDR3 DNA: TGTGCCAGCAGGCGACTAGCGGGGGGGTTCAATGAGCAGTTCTTC; CDR3 protein: CASRRLAGGFNEQFF
V gene: TRBV29-1; clone size: few; D gene: -; J gene: TRBJ1-2; CDR3 DNA: TGCAGCGTTTGGGCAGGAAACCCGGACTATGGCTACACCTTC; CDR3 protein: CSVWAGNPDYGYTF
V gene: TRBV29-1; clone size: -; D gene: -; J gene: TRBJ2-3; CDR3 DNA: TGCAGCGTTGGCAAGGGACTAGATACGCAGTATTTT; CDR3 protein: CSVGKGLDTQYF
V gene: TRBV4-1; clone size: -; D gene: TRBD2; J gene: TRBJ2-5; CDR3 DNA: TGCGCCAGCAGCCAAGGTGGCCTAGCGGCCCAAGAGACCCAGTACTTC; CDR3 protein: CASSQGGLAAQETQYF
V gene: TRBV20-1; clone size: -; D gene: TRBD1; J gene: TRBJ2-5; CDR3 DNA: TGCAGTGCCCCAGACAGGGGTGGAGGGACCCAGTACTTC; CDR3 protein: CSAPDRGGGTQYF
V gene: TRBV5-1; clone size: -; D gene: TRBD2; J gene: TRBJ2-1; CDR3 DNA: TGCGCCAGCAGTCAGGCTAGCGGGGGGGCCTCGGACGAGCAGTTCTTC; CDR3 protein: CASSQASGGASDEQFF
V gene: TRBV12-3/TRBV12-4; clone size: -; D gene: -; J gene: TRBJ2-3; CDR3 DNA: TGTGCCAGCAGCCTCCCCTCTAGCACAGATACGCAGTATTTT; CDR3 protein: CASSLPSSTDTQYF
V gene: TRBV4-1; clone size: few; D gene: -; J gene: TRBJ2-3; CDR3 DNA: TGCGCCAGCAGCCAAGAGTGGGGTAACGCAGATACGCAGTATTTT; CDR3 protein: CASSQEWGNADTQYF
V gene: TRBV20-1; clone size: -; D gene: -; J gene: TRBJ2-1; CDR3 DNA: TGCAGTGCCGGAACGGGGGGCCCGTCCAATGAGCAGTTCTTC; CDR3 protein: CSAGTGGPSNEQFF
V gene: TRBV28; clone size: -; D gene: TRBD1; J gene: TRBJ2-5; CDR3 DNA: TGTGCCAGCAGTTTGGGACAGGGGACCCAGTACTTC; CDR3 protein: CASSLGQGTQYF
V gene: TRBV29-1; clone size: -; D gene: TRBD2; J gene: TRBJ2-1; CDR3 DNA: TGCAGCGTTGAAGGGGGACTAGCGGGAGGAAATGAGCAGTTCTTC; CDR3 protein: CSVEGGLAGGNEQFF
V gene: TRBV28; clone size: -; D gene: -; J gene: TRBJ2-7; CDR3 DNA: TGTGCCAGCAGTCTACAGCCTACGTCGAGGTACGAGCAGTACTTC; CDR3 protein: CASSLQPTSRYEQYF
V gene: TRBV7-2; clone size: once; D gene: -; J gene: TRBJ1-1; CDR3 DNA: TGTGCCAGCAGCTTAGGTAGCGTGAACACTGAAGCTTTCTTT; CDR3 protein: CASSLGSVNTEAFF
V gene: TRBV29-1; clone size: -; D gene: -; J gene: TRBJ2-7; CDR3 DNA: TGCAGCGTACGGCGCGGGGTTACCTACGAGCAGTACTTC; CDR3 protein: CSVRRGVTYEQYF
V gene: TRBV20-1; clone size: few; D gene: -; J gene: TRBJ1-2; CDR3 DNA: TGCAGTGCTACAGACATTTTAGATAACTATGGCTACACCTTC; CDR3 protein: CSATDILDNYGYTF
V gene: TRBV12-3/TRBV12-4; clone size: -; D gene: TRBD2; J gene: TRBJ2-1; CDR3 DNA: TGTGCCAGCAGGGCCCTGGAGCGGGGGGACTACAATGAGCAGTTCTTC; CDR3 protein: CASRALERGDYNEQFF
V gene: TRBV12-3/TRBV12-4; clone size: -; D gene: -; J gene: TRBJ1-2; CDR3 DNA: TGTGCCGTTGGGAGGGGGGATCGCTATGGCTACACCTTC; CDR3 protein: CAVGRGDRYGYTF
V gene: TRBV12-3/TRBV12-4; clone size: -; D gene: -; J gene: TRBJ2-7; CDR3 DNA: TGTGCCAGCAGGGTCGGAGGGGAGCAGTACTTC; CDR3 protein: CASRVGGEQYF
V gene: TRBV12-3/TRBV12-4; clone size: -; D gene: -; J gene: TRBJ2-5; CDR3 DNA: TGTGCCAGTCAGGGGACCGATCAAGAGACCCAGTACTTC; CDR3 protein: CASQGTDQETQYF
V gene: TRBV12-3/TRBV12-4; clone size: few; D gene: -; J gene: TRBJ2-5; CDR3 DNA: TGTGCCAGCAGTTTCCCGCCTCCAGAGACCCAGTACTTC; CDR3 protein: CASSFPPPETQYF
V gene: TRBV4-1; clone size: many; D gene: -; J gene: TRBJ1-1; CDR3 DNA: TGCGCCAGCAGCCAAGATCCAGAGACGGGGGATGTAATGAACACTGAAGCTTTCTTT; CDR3 protein: CASSQDPETGDVMNTEAFF
V gene: TRBV6-6; clone size: few; D gene: -; J gene: TRBJ2-7; CDR3 DNA: TGTGCCAGCAGTTACTCGAGTCGGGCGGGGGCCAACTACGAGCAGTACTTC; CDR3 protein: CASSYSSRAGANYEQYF
V gene: TRBV6-5; clone size: few; D gene: -; J gene: TRBJ2-5; CDR3 DNA: TGTGCCAGCAGCTACACGGGGCAAGAGACCCAGTACTTC; CDR3 protein: CASSYTGQETQYF
V gene: TRBV2; clone size: -; D gene: -; J gene: TRBJ1-2; CDR3 DNA: TGTGCCAGCAGGGAGGCCTTCGGGGGCTACACCTTC; CDR3 protein: CASREAFGGYTF
V gene: TRBV20-1; clone size: -; D gene: TRBD1; J gene: TRBJ1-6; CDR3 DNA: TGCAGTGCTAGAGATCTATCCGAAGGACAGGGTTATAATTCACCCCTCCACTTT; CDR3 protein: CSARDLSEGQGYNSPLHF
V gene: TRBV4-1; clone size: -; D gene: -; J gene: TRBJ1-5; CDR3 DNA: TGCGCCAGCAGCGGAAGAACGGGAAGCAATCAGCCCCAGCATTTT; CDR3 protein: CASSGRTGSNQPQHF
V gene: TRBV7-9; clone size: -; D gene: TRBD2; J gene: TRBJ2-7; CDR3 DNA: TGTGCCAGCAGCCCCCCTAGCGGGCCCTCCTACGAGCAGTACTTC; CDR3 protein: CASSPPSGPSYEQYF
V gene: TRBV12-3/TRBV12-4; clone size: -; D gene: -; J gene: TRBJ2-4; CDR3 DNA: TGTGCCAGCGCCCCCGGAATGTCCAAAAACATTCAGTACTTC; CDR3 protein: CASAPGMSKNIQYF
V gene: TRBV2; clone size: few; D gene: TRBD1; J gene: TRBJ1-2; CDR3 DNA: TGTGCCAGCAGTCTCAGGGGGAAGATATTCTATGGCTACACCTTC; CDR3 protein: CASSLRGKIFYGYTF
V gene: TRBV27; clone size: -; D gene: -; J gene: TRBJ1-2; CDR3 DNA: TGTGCCAGCAGTTTAAAGCGGGGCAGCTATGGCTACACCTTC; CDR3 protein: CASSLKRGSYGYTF
V gene: TRBV5-1; clone size: -; D gene: TRBD1; J gene: TRBJ1-2; CDR3 DNA: TGCGCCAGCAGCCCCGGAGACAGGGGGCAGGAAGGCTACACCTTC; CDR3 protein: CASSPGDRGQEGYTF
V gene: TRBV29-1; clone size: -; D gene: -; J gene: TRBJ1-2; CDR3 DNA: TGCAGCGTTGAAGATCTGGTCGGGGACTATGGCTACACCTTC; CDR3 protein: CSVEDLVGDYGYTF
V gene: TRBV29-1; clone size: -; D gene: TRBD2; J gene: TRBJ2-1; CDR3 DNA: TGCAGCGGGCGGGGGGCTAGCGGGAGGGCCGTGTGTGATGAGCAGTTCTTC; CDR3 protein: CSGRGASGRAVCDEQFF
V gene: TRBV7-8; clone size: few; D gene: -; J gene: TRBJ2-7; CDR3 DNA: TGTGCCAGCAGCCCGAGGGCCCCTGACTACGAGCAGTACTTC; CDR3 protein: CASSPRAPDYEQYF
V gene: TRBV12-3/TRBV12-4; clone size: -; D gene: TRBD1; J gene: TRBJ1-5; CDR3 DNA: TGTGCCAGCAGGACGACAGGGAATCAGCCCCAGCATTTT; CDR3 protein: CASRTTGNQPQHF
V gene: TRBV20-1; clone size: -; D gene: -; J gene: TRBJ2-7; CDR3 DNA: TGCAGTGCAAACCTCGGGGCGGGTTCCTACGAGCAGTACTTC; CDR3 protein: CSANLGAGSYEQYF
V gene: TRBV6-2/TRBV6-3; clone size: -; D gene: TRBD2; J gene: TRBJ2-5; CDR3 DNA: TGTGCCAGCAGTAAGGCCCGTGGACTAGCGGGAGTATCGGAACAGTACTTC; CDR3 protein: CASSKARGLAGVSEQYF
V gene: TRBV6-1; clone size: few; D gene: TRBD2; J gene: TRBJ2-3; CDR3 DNA: TGTGCCAGCACTACCGCGGGGGGATTAGATACGCAGTATTTT; CDR3 protein: CASTTAGGLDTQYF
V gene: TRBV7-2; clone size: -; D gene: TRBD1; J gene: TRBJ1-2; CDR3 DNA: TGTGCCAGCGGCTGGCCAGGGGGCTGGGGTTATGGCTACACCTTC; CDR3 protein: CASGWPGGWGYGYTF
V gene: TRBV6-5; clone size: -; D gene: -; J gene: TRBJ2-7; CDR3 DNA: TGTGCCAGCAGTCTCTATGCCTTGGAGGGGGACTACGAGCAGTACTTC; CDR3 protein: CASSLYALEGDYEQYF
V gene: TRBV12-3/TRBV12-4; clone size: -; D gene: -; J gene: TRBJ2-7; CDR3 DNA: TGTGCCAGCAGTTTTGCCGGTCCCAAATACGAGCAGTACTTC; CDR3 protein: CASSFAGPKYEQYF
V gene: TRBV2; clone size: -; D gene: -; J gene: TRBJ2-6; CDR3 DNA: TGTGCCAGAGGCCGGTCTGGGGCCAACGTCCTGACTTTC; CDR3 protein: CARGRSGANVLTF
V gene: TRBV12-3/TRBV12-4; clone size: -; D gene: -; J gene: TRBJ1-4; CDR3 DNA: TGTGCCAGCAGTTGGGCAGGGAGGGCTAATGAAAAACTGTTTTTT; CDR3 protein: CASSWAGRANEKLFF
V gene: TRBV12-3/TRBV12-4; clone size: -; D gene: TRBD1; J gene: TRBJ2-7; CDR3 DNA: TGTGCCAGCAGCCCCATCGGACAGGACTACGAGCAGTACTTC; CDR3 protein: CASSPIGQDYEQYF
V gene: TRBV20-1; clone size: -; D gene: -; J gene: TRBJ1-2; CDR3 DNA: TGCAGTGCTGGCGCGGAGGGGGGCTACACCTTC; CDR3 protein: CSAGAEGGYTF
V gene: TRBV20-1; clone size: once; D gene: -; J gene: TRBJ2-1; CDR3 DNA: TGCAGTGCTAGGGGCCCTAGCGACTACAATGAGCAGTTCTTC; CDR3 protein: CSARGPSDYNEQFF
V gene: TRBV5-6; clone size: -; D gene: -; J gene: TRBJ2-7; CDR3 DNA: TGTGCCAGCAGCCCGAAACGCGGAAAGCAGTACTTC; CDR3 protein: CASSPKRGKQYF